The TCR beta chain under discussion was sequenced for a study of response to subunit inactivated influenza vaccine. A remark on this clonotype: Its specificity is unknown. The junction departs from germline at one end; a sequencing error may be responsible.

Whole-study findings and limits: The authors offered the suggestion that each seasonal influenza vaccination recruits few new T cells.

TCRdb independently ran MiXCR on the RT-PCR reads; one entry per CDR3 protein. This table holds roughly 570,000 distinct CDR3 sequences, around 15% found once. This specimen consisted of PBMCs from blood, obtained roughly 12 days after vaccination. This clonotype was obtained from a man aged 50 or older who received an inactivated influenza vaccine.

The CDR3 here is CASSQGRLVYEQCF. As DNA, the CDR3 is TGTGCCAGCAGCCAAGGGCGACTAGTTTACGAGCAGTGCTTC. The gene calls are TRBV3-1 and TRBJ2-7; D is possibly TRBD2 (6 bases). This CDR3 is 14 amino acids long. Germline V lookup: CDR1 LGHDT, CDR2 YNNKEL (reference sequence).